The 7 T cell receptor gamma chains reported below all come from one sample, sequenced in a study of Vδ1+ human thymocytes. Their antigens are not known. Sequences come from RNA converted to cDNA by reverse transcription. The CDR3 regions were amplified by multiplex PCR from V-gene primers to a constant-region primer. TCRdb reapplied CATT to the multiplex PCR reads. In the table there are more than 9,000 gamma-chain clones, around 40% of which are singletons. Study-level findings and limits: Thymic TRG and TRD repertoires appeared highly polyclonal.

Material for sequencing was Vdelta1+ gamma-delta thymocytes from the thymus. Subset in this sample: FACS-sorted CD3+ TCRalphabeta- TCRVdelta1+ TCRVdelta2- thymocytes. These receptors were taken from a boy under two years old who had congenital heart surgery.

V is TRGV9 and J is TRGJ1 or TRGJ2. V shed 0 bases, J shed 12 bases, and the junction held 5 bases outside the gene matches. CDR3 length: 11 amino acids. From germline, CDR1 is GITISATS and CDR2 ISYDGTV (reference sequence). As DNA, the CDR3 is TGTGCCTTGTGGGAGGTGCATGCGAAACTCTTT. Translating gives CALWEVHAKLF.

This clone was observed a few times. One junction end disagrees with the germline gene, perhaps due to a read error. This sequence joins TRGV3 and TRGJ1 or TRGJ2. Germline loops: CDR1 VTNTFY, CDR2 YDVSTARD (reference sequence). This CDR3 comprises 15 residues. CDR3 coding DNA: TGTGCCACCTGGGACAGGCGCCGGCTGGCTTATAAGAAACTATTT. As protein: CATWDRRRLAYKKLF.

For the J gene the call is TRGJP2; the V gene lacks a call. CDR3 length: 14 residues. The CDR3 nucleotides read TGTGCCACCTGGGACGGGGGAAGTGATTGGATCAAGACGTTT. Its protein product is CATWDGGSDWIKTF.

The rearrangement uses TRGV4 and TRGJ1 or TRGJ2. Germline V gives CDR1 EGSTGY, CDR2 YDSYTSSV. There are 11 residues in the CDR3. Losses at the gene ends were 6 bases for V and 5 bases for J; bases not matched to a gene: 4. Here the CDR3 DNA reads TGTGCCACCTGGTGCAATTATAAGAAACTCTTT. It translates to CATWCNYKKLF.

The V gene is TRGV9, the J gene TRGJ1 or TRGJ2. The germline V gene has CDR1 GITISATS and CDR2 ISYDGTV (reference sequence). This CDR3 has 12 residues. Unmatched junction bases numbered 7, after V lost 5 bases and J lost 6 bases. Here the CDR3 DNA reads TGTGCCTTGTGGGGGGAGGGTTATAAGAAACTCTTT. Protein product: CALWGEGYKKLF.

The rearrangement joins TRGV4 to TRGJ1 or TRGJ2. V shed 0 bases, J shed 5 bases, and the junction held 7 bases outside the gene matches. The CDR3 runs 14 residues. CDR1 is EGSTGY, CDR2 YDSYTSSV, per germline. The CDR3 region is CATWDGPPHYKKLF. CDR3 DNA sequence: TGTGCCACCTGGGATGGGCCTCCCCATTATAAGAAACTCTTT.

The V segment is TRGV3, and no J call was made. Looked up from germline, CDR1 is VTNTFY and CDR2 is YDVSTARD (reference sequence). This CDR3 is 12 amino acids long. The CDR3 DNA is TGTGCCACCTGGGACCGGCGATTGCGTATTGTCTTT. Translated, it gives CATWDRRLRIVF.